What follows are 26 T cell receptor beta chains derived from one specimen sequenced in a study of T cell responses to AZD1222 COVID-19 vaccine. This table comes from immunoSEQ multiplex PCR, and its TCRdb copy is limited to in-frame clones, with some not included. The sample lists under 200,000 clones, around 87% seen once, with roughly 4.3% in the top ten. Source: peripheral blood, taken 28 days after the second AZD1222 dose. The receptors were gathered from an adult who received the AZD1222 COVID-19 vaccine.

This chain connects TRBV27 to TRBJ2-7, with D hard to call. Germline V CDR1 and CDR2: MNHEY, SMNVEV (reference sequence). The CDR3 extends over 13 amino acids. Between the trimmed V and J ends, which lost 7 bases and 3 bases, there was a span of 13 bases. This chain's CDR3 is CASKFVGDYEQYF. The CDR3 DNA reads as TGTGCCAGCAAATTCGTAGGAGACTACGAGCAGTACTTC.

This rearrangement joins TRBV2 to TRBJ2-1, with TRBD1 matching 8 bases. The length of the CDR3 is 15 residues. Looked up from germline, CDR1 is SNHLY and CDR2 is FYNNEI. V trimming: 2 bases; J trimming: 4 bases; junction bases outside the gene matches: 4. The CDR3 sequence is CASSERGQGYNEQFF. The CDR3 DNA reads as TGTGCCAGCAGTGAAAGAGGACAGGGATACAATGAGCAGTTCTTC.

The rearrangement uses TRBV7-6 and TRBJ1-1; no reliable D call. The germline CDR1 and CDR2 sequences are SGHVS and FNYEAQ. The germline V and J ends were trimmed by 1 base and 8 bases, with 11 bases remaining between them. The CDR3 length is 13 residues. The CDR3 DNA reads as TGTGCCAGCAGCTTAGAAATAGGACTGGAAGCTTTCTTT. It yields the protein CASSLEIGLEAFF.

V and J are TRBV4-1 and TRBJ1-2; TRBD1 matches at 9 bases. J was trimmed by 2 bases and V by 1 base; bases with no gene match: 8. Per the germline V gene, CDR1 is MGHRA and CDR2 is YSYEKL. The CDR3 runs 17 residues. CDR3 loop: CASSQGRDRAANYGYTF. CDR3 DNA: TGCGCCAGCAGCCAAGGTAGGGACAGGGCCGCCAACTATGGCTACACCTTC.

V and J are TRBV19 and TRBJ2-7; D perhaps matches TRBD1 (5 bases). V dropped 8 bases and J dropped 7 bases, with 18 bases sitting between them. CDR3 length: 13 amino acids. Germline CDR1 LNHDA, CDR2 SQIVND (reference sequence). DNA of the CDR3: TGTGCCAGTGCCCAGGGCGTCTTTGGGGAGCAGTACTTC. Protein product: CASAQGVFGEQYF.

This clone showed up just once. The junction shows a germline mismatch at one end, possibly a read error. The V and J genes are TRBV25-1 and TRBJ1-2; weak D call: TRBD1 (6 bases). Germline CDR1 is MGHDK and CDR2 is SYGVNS. This CDR3 spans 13 amino acids. The CDR3 loop is CASRESGTWDYTF. The DNA of the CDR3 is TGTGCCAGCAGGGAATCGGGGACATGGGACTACACCTTC.

This chain uses TRBV11-2 with TRBJ1-6, with D possibly being TRBD1 (5 bases). Per the germline V gene, CDR1 is SGHAT and CDR2 is FQNNGV. V lost 2 bases to trimming and J lost 7 bases, with 12 bases between them. The CDR3 totals 15 residues. The chain's CDR3 is CASSLQVGPNSPLHF. CDR3 nucleotides: TGTGCCAGCAGCTTACAGGTGGGGCCCAATTCACCCCTCCACTTT.

This rearrangement joins TRBV27 to TRBJ1-1, with 8 bases matching TRBD1. There are 13 residues in the CDR3. The ends lost 3 bases at V and 6 bases at J; junction bases unmatched: 3. Germline lookup yields CDR1 MNHEY and CDR2 SMNVEV (reference sequence). In DNA, the CDR3 is TGTGCCAGCAGTTTCAGGGGGCAGGCTGAAGCTTTCTTT. Its protein product is CASSFRGQAEAFF.

V usage is TRBV4-1 and J usage is TRBJ1-1; the D is unclear. Germline CDR1 MGHRA, CDR2 YSYEKL. Trimming stripped 1 base from V and 11 bases from J, with 11 bases between. This CDR3 contains 12 residues. The chain's CDR3 is CASSQGNGVAFF. DNA of the CDR3: TGCGCCAGCAGCCAAGGCAATGGGGTGGCTTTCTTT.

The chain combines TRBV2 with TRBJ2-3; 11 bases match TRBD2. The V gene's germline CDR1 is SNHLY and CDR2 FYNNEI. This CDR3 is 15 amino acids long. V trimming: 5 bases; J trimming: 3 bases; junction bases outside the gene matches: 4. The CDR3, as DNA: TGTGCCAGCAGTAAGCGACTAGCGGGGACAGATACGCAGTATTTT. Translation: CASSKRLAGTDTQYF.

The V call is TRBV5-4, the J call TRBJ2-3, with D perhaps TRBD1 (7 bases). Germline values: CDR1 SGHNT, CDR2 YYREEE (reference sequence). The CDR3 loop spans 19 amino acids. Trimming pared 1 base from V and 2 bases from J, leaving 23 bases between. CDR3 coding DNA: TGTGCCAGCAGCTTGCCCCTCTCTGGAGGGGGCCGTCCCACAGATACGCAGTATTTT. Its protein product is CASSLPLSGGGRPTDTQYF.

This rearrangement joins TRBV24-1 to TRBJ2-6, with D unclear. Trimming stripped 11 bases from V and 1 base from J, with 8 bases between. CDR3 length: 13 residues. From germline, CDR1 is KGHDR and CDR2 SFDVKD. CDR3 protein: CAIGPSGANVLTF. As DNA, the CDR3 is TGTGCCATCGGCCCGTCTGGGGCCAACGTCCTGACTTTC.

The chain employs TRBV6-2 or TRBV6-3 and TRBJ1-2, with no clear D. V lost 2 bases and J 5 bases, leaving 12 bases between the germline ends. Germline CDR1 is MNHEY and CDR2 is SVGEGT. The CDR3 has 14 amino acids. DNA for the CDR3: TGTGCCAGCAGTTACGAGGCCGTGGGGTATGGCTACACCTTC. It yields the protein CASSYEAVGYGYTF.

This clone was seen only a few times. The J gene is TRBJ2-1, the V gene TRBV14; the D is unclear. V lost 4 bases to trimming and J lost 8 bases, with 12 bases between them. This CDR3 comprises 13 residues. The V gene's germline CDR1 is SGHDN and CDR2 FVKESK. For the CDR3, the DNA is TGTGCCAGCAGCCCGATCATTGGCTATGAGCAGTTCTTC. Protein product: CASSPIIGYEQFF.

This clone was detected ten times or more. The chain combines TRBV6-5 with TRBJ1-2; D not certain. V was clipped by 11 bases and J by 1 base, with 11 bases between them. The CDR3 has 12 amino acids. Germline V gene data show CDR1 as MNHEY and CDR2 as SVGAGI. CDR3 in amino acids: CAALKGNYGYTF. CDR3 nucleotide sequence: TGTGCCGCCCTGAAGGGTAACTATGGCTACACCTTC.

This chain uses TRBV10-3 with TRBJ2-2; 7 bases line up with TRBD2. Germline V lookup: CDR1 ENHRY, CDR2 SYGVKD. The CDR3 is made up of 14 amino acids. V trimming: 8 bases; J trimming: 6 bases; junction bases outside the gene matches: 9. CDR3 nucleotides: TGTGCCATCGGTTGGGAGGGGACCCCCGGGGAGCTGTTTTTT. The encoded protein is CAIGWEGTPGELFF.

The rearrangement joins TRBV7-9 to TRBJ1-4, with D unclear. The V end was cut by 2 bases, the J end by 1 base, with 8 bases between. The germline V gene encodes CDR1 SEHNR and CDR2 FQNEAQ (reference sequence). The CDR3 length is 15 residues. The CDR3 sequence: CASSLWVLTNEKLFF. Here the CDR3 DNA reads TGTGCCAGCAGCTTATGGGTCCTAACTAATGAAAAACTGTTTTTT.

This rearrangement joins TRBV7-9 to TRBJ1-1; a weak D match, TRBD1 (6 bases). There are 15 residues in the CDR3. Germline loops: CDR1 SEHNR, CDR2 FQNEAQ (reference sequence). The V end lost 5 bases, the J end lost 6 bases, and 19 bases lay between the germline ends. The DNA of the CDR3 is TGTGCCAGCAGCACACGGGCAGGGGAGAGGGCTGAAGCTTTCTTT. It codes for CASSTRAGERAEAFF.

V is TRBV7-9 and J is TRBJ2-7; the match to TRBD2 covers 12 bases. CDR3 size: 15 residues. With V trimmed by 3 bases and J by 7 bases, 7 bases remained unmatched. Germline V gene data show CDR1 as SEHNR and CDR2 as FQNEAQ (reference sequence). The DNA for the CDR3 is TGTGCCAGCAGCTTGGCGCTAGCGGGGGGGCCGGAGCAGTACTTC. Protein sequence: CASSLALAGGPEQYF.

Note on this clone: One end of the junction does not line up with germline, which may come from a read error. This chain joins TRBV25-1 and TRBJ1-4; 7 bases are shared with TRBD1. The CDR3 covers 13 residues. The germline V gene has CDR1 MGHDK and CDR2 SYGVNS. The CDR3 region has the DNA TGTGCCAGCATTCCCCGGGACAGAGGAAAAACTGTTTTT. It is translated as CASIPRDRGKTVF. Full variable domain (missing parts from reference TRBV25-1 and TRBJ1-4): EADIYQTPRYLVIGTGKKITLECSQTMGHDKMYWYQQDPGMELHLIHYSYGVNSTEKGDLSSESTVSRIRTEHFPLTLESARPSHTSQYLCASIPRDRGKTVFGSGTQLSVL.

This clone was seen only once. V usage is TRBV7-3 and J usage is TRBJ2-7; D is unclear. V lost 5 bases to trimming and J lost 2 bases, with 16 bases between them. CDR3 length equals 15 residues. The germline CDR1 and CDR2 sequences are SGHTA and FQGTGA. The CDR3 reads CASSPSDGAAYEQYF. The CDR3 bases are TGTGCCAGCAGCCCATCTGACGGCGCTGCCTACGAGCAGTACTTC. The complete variable domain, with remaining parts taken from reference TRBV7-3 and TRBJ2-7, reads GAGVSQTPSNKVTEKGKYVELRCDPISGHTALYWYRQSLGQGPEFLIYFQGTGAADDSGLPNDRFFAVRPEGSVSTLKIQRTERGDSAVYLCASSPSDGAAYEQYFGPGTRLTVT.

The gene calls are TRBV30 and TRBJ2-5; a weak D match, TRBD2 (6 bases). The CDR3 loop spans 13 amino acids. In germline, CDR1 is GTSNPN, CDR2 SVGIG (reference sequence). Trimming removed 3 bases from V and 3 bases from J, with 11 bases in between. The CDR3 is CAWSQGLEETQYF. CDR3 DNA sequence: TGTGCCTGGAGCCAGGGACTTGAAGAGACCCAGTACTTC. Looking up the rest from reference TRBV30 and TRBJ2-5 gives the full variable domain: SQTIHQWPATLVQPVGSPLSLECTVEGTSNPNLYWYRQAAGRGLQLLFYSVGIGQISSEVPQNLSASRPQDRQFILSSKKLLLSDSGFYLCAWSQGLEETQYFGPGTRLLVL.

The V gene is TRBV10-3, the J gene TRBJ2-5; maybe TRBD1 (6 bases). The CDR3 extends over 14 amino acids. Looked up from germline, CDR1 is ENHRY and CDR2 is SYGVKD. V gave up 0 bases and J gave up 2 bases, with 7 bases separating them. The CDR3 DNA reads as TGTGCCATCAGTGAGTCGCAGGGGCAAGAGACCCAGTACTTC. Translation gives CAISESQGQETQYF.

The gene calls are TRBV19 and TRBJ2-7; TRBD2 is a possible D gene (5 bases). Trimming left V 3 bases short and J 3 bases short, with 15 bases between. Germline lookup yields CDR1 LNHDA and CDR2 SQIVND (reference sequence). The CDR3 loop spans 15 amino acids. The DNA for the CDR3 is TGTGCCAGTAGTATCGGGGAAAACGGGCGCTACGAGCAGTACTTC. Protein: CASSIGENGRYEQYF.

This clone came up once. The chain is built from TRBV6-5 and TRBJ1-6; 8 nucleotides line up with TRBD1. The CDR3 is 14 residues long. The V segment lost 5 bases and the J segment 7 bases; nucleotides outside the gene matches: 4. The germline CDR1 and CDR2 sequences are MNHEY and SVGAGI. CDR3 in amino acids: CASSQDRVNSPLHF. CDR3 coding DNA: TGTGCCAGCAGTCAGGACAGGGTAAATTCACCCCTCCACTTT.

The CDR3 here is CASSHGGQNFSPLHF. The CDR3, as DNA: TGTGCCAGCAGCCACGGGGGACAGAATTTTTCACCCCTCCACTTT. The rearrangement uses TRBV7-2 and TRBJ1-6; 7 bases match TRBD1. CDR3 size: 15 residues. Looked up from germline, CDR1 is SGHTA and CDR2 is FQGNSA. V trimming: 5 bases; J trimming: 9 bases; junction bases outside the gene matches: 10.